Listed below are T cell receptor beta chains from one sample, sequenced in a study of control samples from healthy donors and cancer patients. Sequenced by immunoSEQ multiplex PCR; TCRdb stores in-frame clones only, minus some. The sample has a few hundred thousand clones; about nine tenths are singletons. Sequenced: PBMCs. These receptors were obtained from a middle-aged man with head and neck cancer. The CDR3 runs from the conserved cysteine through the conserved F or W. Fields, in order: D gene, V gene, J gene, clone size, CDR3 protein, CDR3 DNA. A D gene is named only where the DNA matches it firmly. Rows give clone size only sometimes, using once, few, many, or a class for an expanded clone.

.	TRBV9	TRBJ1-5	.	CASSVGVGGVQPQHF	TGTGCCAGCAGCGTAGGCGTTGGCGGGGTCCAGCCCCAGCATTTT
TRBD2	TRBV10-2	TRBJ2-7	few	CASSEPTSGKYYEQYF	TGCGCCAGCAGTGAGCCGACTAGCGGGAAATACTACGAGCAGTACTTC
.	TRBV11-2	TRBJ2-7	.	CASSLEQDHYEQYF	TGTGCCAGCAGCTTAGAACAGGATCACTACGAGCAGTACTTC
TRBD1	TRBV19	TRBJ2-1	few	CASMTGVNYNEQFF	TGTGCCAGTATGACAGGGGTGAACTACAATGAGCAGTTCTTC
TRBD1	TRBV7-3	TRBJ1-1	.	CASSPTGGRAEAFF	TGTGCCAGCAGCCCAACAGGGGGTCGGGCTGAAGCTTTCTTT
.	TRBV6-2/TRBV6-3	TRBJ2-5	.	CASSYGSLYQETQYF	TGTGCCAGCAGTTACGGTAGCTTGTACCAAGAGACCCAGTACTTC
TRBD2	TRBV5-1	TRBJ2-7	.	CASSTLTAGVETGPYEQYF	TGCGCCAGCAGCACACTGACAGCGGGAGTTGAAACGGGTCCCTACGAGCAGTACTTC
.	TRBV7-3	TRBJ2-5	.	CASSLSGEETQYF	TGTGCCAGCAGCTTATCAGGGGAAGAGACCCAGTACTTC
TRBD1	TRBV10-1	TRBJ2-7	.	CASSELGQGINEQYF	TGCGCCAGCAGTGAGTTGGGACAGGGGATAAACGAGCAGTACTTC
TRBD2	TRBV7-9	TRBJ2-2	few	CASSPLAAGDGELFF	TGTGCCAGCAGCCCCCTCGCCGCGGGAGACGGGGAGCTGTTTTTT
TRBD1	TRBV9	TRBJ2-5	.	CASSTLGQWEETQYF	TGTGCCAGCAGCACGTTGGGACAGTGGGAAGAGACCCAGTACTTC
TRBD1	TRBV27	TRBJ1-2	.	CASSSGGGYTF	TGTGCCAGCAGTTCAGGGGGCGGCTACACCTTC
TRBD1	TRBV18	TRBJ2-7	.	CASSPRQGTYEQYF	TGTGCCAGCTCGCCAAGACAGGGCACCTACGAGCAGTACTTC
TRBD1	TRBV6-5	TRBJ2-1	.	CASRLRDRETNEQFF	TGTGCCAGCAGACTCCGGGACAGGGAAACGAATGAGCAGTTCTTC
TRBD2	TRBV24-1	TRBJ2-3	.	CATSDLQRGSTDTQYF	TGTGCCACCAGTGATTTGCAGCGGGGAAGCACAGATACGCAGTATTTT